The 27 T cell receptor beta chains below were found in one sample sequenced in a study of control samples from healthy donors and cancer patients. Profiling relied on immunoSEQ multiplex PCR, and the TCRdb table lists in-frame clones only, not all of them. The data contain more than 95,000 clones, about 88% of them singletons. Sequencing input: blood. The receptors come from a man aged 18 to 30 in good health.

The chain links TRBV6-6 to TRBJ2-7, with TRBD1 matching over 11 bases. The germline V gene encodes CDR1 MNHNY and CDR2 SVGAGI (reference sequence). This CDR3 region has 15 residues. J was trimmed by 5 bases and V by 5 bases; bases with no gene match: 8. CDR3 in amino acids: CASSRWTGGGDEQYF. The CDR3, as DNA: TGTGCCAGCAGTCGATGGACAGGGGGCGGGGACGAGCAGTACTTC.

The rearrangement uses TRBV5-1 and TRBJ1-5; D unresolved. Between the trimmed V and J ends, which lost 5 bases and 6 bases, there was a span of 9 bases. Germline CDR1 reads SGHRS; CDR2 reads YFSETQ. There are 12 residues in the CDR3. DNA of the CDR3: TGCGCCAGCAGTCAGGACGGTCAGCCCCAGCATTTT. Translating gives CASSQDGQPQHF.

The chain links TRBV19 to TRBJ2-2; TRBD2 is a possible D gene (6 bases). The length of the CDR3 is 15 residues. Germline V gene data show CDR1 as LNHDA and CDR2 as SQIVND (reference sequence). V lost 8 bases, J lost 3 bases, and 16 bases lay in between. The chain's CDR3 is CASRGGAAYTGELFF. The CDR3 DNA sequence: TGTGCCAGTCGCGGCGGGGCCGCATACACCGGGGAGCTGTTTTTT.

The chain has TRBV7-9 and TRBJ2-3, with a possible D match to TRBD1 (5 bases). Per the germline V gene, CDR1 is SEHNR and CDR2 is FQNEAQ (reference sequence). Trimming removed 6 bases at V and 1 base at J, with 11 bases between. The CDR3 is made up of 14 amino acids. The CDR3 region has the DNA TGTGCCAGCAGACATGGACAAGGCACAGATACGCAGTATTTT. It is translated as CASRHGQGTDTQYF.

CDR3 protein: CASSSDRIGTDTQYF. CDR3 nucleotides: TGTGCCAGCTCGTCGGACAGAATAGGCACAGATACGCAGTATTTT. The chain is built from TRBV18 and TRBJ2-3; possible D gene TRBD1, 6 bases. Trimming pared 6 bases from V and 1 base from J, leaving 14 bases between. Looked up from germline, CDR1 is KGHSH and CDR2 is LQKENI. This CDR3 has 15 amino acids.

The sample holds one count of this clone. The CDR3 is CAIKGFSSQLYGYTF. CDR3 in DNA: TGTGCCATCAAGGGGTTCAGTTCACAGCTCTATGGCTACACCTTC. This rearrangement joins TRBV10-3 to TRBJ1-2, with a weak D call TRBD1 (5 bases). The CDR3 extends over 15 amino acids. Trimming removed 7 bases from V and 4 bases from J, with 19 bases in between. The germline V gene encodes CDR1 ENHRY and CDR2 SYGVKD.

The chain employs TRBV19 and TRBJ2-1, with 9 positions matching TRBD2. Losses at the gene ends were 7 bases for V and 4 bases for J; bases not matched to a gene: 8. The CDR3 is 15 residues long. The germline V gene encodes CDR1 LNHDA and CDR2 SQIVND (reference sequence). As DNA, the CDR3 is TGTGCCAGTACCCTGAGGACTAGCGATTACAATGAGCAGTTCTTC. Its translation is CASTLRTSDYNEQFF.

This clone has only a few counts. The V and J genes are TRBV6-5 and TRBJ1-1; TRBD1 agrees at 7 bases. The trim removed 0 bases at V and 1 base at J, leaving 2 bases unmatched. From germline, CDR1 is MNHEY and CDR2 SVGAGI. The CDR3 covers 15 residues. CDR3 nucleotides: TGTGCCAGCAGTTACTCCCACAGGGGGAACACTGAAGCTTTCTTT. It codes for CASSYSHRGNTEAFF.

This rearrangement joins TRBV7-2 to TRBJ2-7; no firm D call. Per germline, CDR1 SGHTA and CDR2 FQGNSA. V was shortened by 3 bases and J by 0 bases, with 9 bases between the two germline ends. The CDR3 runs 14 residues. The CDR3 DNA reads TGTGCCAGCAGCTTGTCGGCTCTCTCCTACGAGCAGTACTTC. It translates to CASSLSALSYEQYF. Combining the CDR3 with reference TRBV7-2 and TRBJ2-7 gives the whole variable domain GAGVSQSPSNKVTEKGKDVELRCDPISGHTALYWYRQSLGQGLEFLIYFQGNSAPDKSGLPSDRFSAERTGGSVSTLTIQRTQQEDSAVYLCASSLSALSYEQYFGPGTRLTVT.

In this sample, this clone turned up a few times. The V call is TRBV10-2, the J call TRBJ1-5; no firm D call. The CDR3 loop spans 14 amino acids. V shed 4 bases and J shed 3 bases, with 10 bases lying between them. Per the germline V gene, CDR1 is WSHSY and CDR2 is SAAADI. The CDR3 spells CASSAVGINQPQHF. The CDR3 DNA reads TGCGCCAGCAGTGCCGTGGGGATCAATCAGCCCCAGCATTTT.

This clone was seen once. The rearrangement links TRBV19 to TRBJ1-5; D remains unclear. In germline, CDR1 is LNHDA, CDR2 SQIVND (reference sequence). Trimming cost V 4 bases and J 3 bases, with 10 bases left between them. This CDR3 region has 14 residues. CDR3 bases: TGTGCCAGTAGTAGTGCGGGCCACAATCAGCCCCAGCATTTT. It specifies CASSSAGHNQPQHF.

V gene TRBV28 combines with J gene TRBJ1-4; the match to TRBD1 covers 8 bases. After removal of 6 bases from V and 5 bases from J, the junction contained 5 bases not matched to a gene. CDR3 length: 14 amino acids. CDR1 is MDHEN, CDR2 SYDVKM, per germline. The CDR3 reads CASRRTGRNEKLFF. The CDR3 nucleotides are TGTGCCAGCAGGCGGACAGGGCGAAATGAAAAACTGTTTTTT.

The rearrangement uses TRBV5-1 and TRBJ2-3; 12 bases agree with TRBD2. J was trimmed by 2 bases and V by 4 bases; bases with no gene match: 5. The CDR3 has 16 amino acids. Germline loops: CDR1 SGHRS, CDR2 YFSETQ. CDR3 in amino acids: CASSTGTSGLTDTQYF. DNA of the CDR3: TGCGCCAGCAGCACCGGGACTAGCGGGCTCACAGATACGCAGTATTTT.

V gene TRBV10-3 combines with J gene TRBJ1-1; D not certain. Germline CDR1 ENHRY, CDR2 SYGVKD. The CDR3 has 14 amino acids. Trimming took 9 bases from V and 1 from J, leaving 15 bases between them. The CDR3 coding sequence is TGTGCCATTCGGCCTCGGGCGGAGAACACTGAAGCTTTCTTT. This encodes CAIRPRAENTEAFF.

This chain connects TRBV5-1 to TRBJ1-2; tentative D call: TRBD1 (5 bases). Germline V CDR1 and CDR2: SGHRS, YFSETQ. The CDR3 has 14 residues. V lost 4 bases to trimming and J lost 0 bases, with 10 bases between them. CDR3: CASSTQVPNYGYTF. The CDR3, as DNA: TGCGCCAGCAGCACACAGGTTCCTAACTATGGCTACACCTTC.

This clone has only a few counts. The sample has other DNA sequences that encode this CDR3 too. V gene TRBV28 combines with J gene TRBJ2-3; 9 bases align to TRBD2. This CDR3 is built from 15 residues. CDR1 is MDHEN, CDR2 SYDVKM, per germline. V shed 10 bases, J shed 3 bases, and the junction held 11 bases outside the gene matches. The CDR3 nucleotides are TGTGCCACTGGGGGGCGGGAGGGTGGAACAGATACGCAGTATTTT. Translated: CATGGREGGTDTQYF.

This clone is a singleton in its sample. V gene TRBV15 combines with J gene TRBJ1-5; D unresolved. CDR3 length equals 16 residues. Per germline, CDR1 LNHNV and CDR2 YYDKDF (reference sequence). The V and J ends lost 3 bases and 4 bases respectively, with 16 bases between them. The CDR3 loop is CATSSRRGSGNQPQHF. Written as DNA, the CDR3 is TGTGCCACCAGCAGCAGGCGGGGTTCCGGTAATCAGCCCCAGCATTTT.

The rearrangement joins TRBV29-1 to TRBJ1-2; tentatively, D is TRBD1 (5 bases). CDR1 and CDR2 from the germline V gene are SQVTM and ANQGSEA. The CDR3 is 13 amino acids. V gave up 5 bases and J gave up 4 bases, with 14 bases separating them. The CDR3 loop is CSVRAGLSYGYTF. The CDR3 DNA reads as TGCAGCGTTCGGGCGGGACTGAGCTATGGCTACACCTTC.

V gene TRBV3-1 (or the pseudogene TRBV3-2) combines with J gene TRBJ2-5; 7 bases are shared with TRBD1. This CDR3 contains 18 residues. The trim removed 0 bases at V and 2 bases at J, leaving 12 bases unmatched. Germline V gives CDR1 LGHDT, CDR2 YNNKEL (reference sequence). CDR3 sequence reads: CASSQDELVSGGQETQYF. DNA of the CDR3: TGTGCCAGCAGCCAAGATGAATTGGTGTCAGGGGGACAAGAGACCCAGTACTTC.

This rearrangement joins TRBV27 to TRBJ1-1; D might be TRBD1 (5 bases). Trimming left V 3 bases short and J 1 base short, with 9 bases between. The CDR3 consists of 14 residues. In germline, CDR1 is MNHEY, CDR2 SMNVEV (reference sequence). CDR3 residues: CASSLGEGNTEAFF. In DNA, the CDR3 is TGTGCCAGCAGTTTGGGGGAAGGGAACACTGAAGCTTTCTTT.

This chain uses TRBV9 with TRBJ1-1; D not resolved. The CDR3 loop spans 11 amino acids. Trimming took 7 bases from V and 5 from J, leaving 9 bases between them. Looked up from germline, CDR1 is SGDLS and CDR2 is YYNGEE. The CDR3 bases are TGTGCCAGCGGAGCCGGGACTGAAGCTTTCTTT. Encoded protein: CASGAGTEAFF.

This clone was picked up a small number of times. Other DNA sequences within the sample encode an identical CDR3. This chain uses TRBV7-2 with TRBJ2-1, with D possibly being TRBD1 (5 bases). Looked up from germline, CDR1 is SGHTA and CDR2 is FQGNSA. The CDR3 consists of 15 residues. Trimming removed 4 bases from V and 4 bases from J, with 14 bases in between. CDR3 residues: CASSSALGLYNEQFF. The DNA of the CDR3 is TGTGCCAGCAGCTCCGCGTTGGGGCTTTACAATGAGCAGTTCTTC.

The J gene is TRBJ2-2, the V gene TRBV18, with D perhaps TRBD1 or TRBD2 (5 bases each). From germline, CDR1 is KGHSH and CDR2 LQKENI. This CDR3 region has 15 residues. V was cut by 1 base and J by 2 bases, with 8 bases left in between. The CDR3 spells CASSPRDLNTGELFF. As DNA, the CDR3 is TGTGCCAGCTCACCACGGGACCTAAACACCGGGGAGCTGTTTTTT. The variable domain in full, with the rest retrieved from reference TRBV18 and TRBJ2-2, is NAGVMQNPRHLVRRRGQEARLRCSPMKGHSHVYWYRQLPEEGLKFMVYLQKENIIDESGMPKERFSAEFPKEGPSILRIQQVVRGDSAAYFCASSPRDLNTGELFFGEGSRLTVL.

This chain uses TRBV4-3 with TRBJ2-1; D possibly uses TRBD1 or TRBD2 (5 bases each). This CDR3 comprises 12 residues. V was shortened by 4 bases and J by 7 bases, with 8 bases between the two germline ends. The germline V gene encodes CDR1 LGHNA and CDR2 YSLEER. In DNA form, the CDR3 reads TGCGCCAGCAGCCTTGAGGGGAATGAGCAGTTCTTC. Its protein product is CASSLEGNEQFF.

The CDR3 protein is CASSDPGTGMNTEAFF. The DNA for the CDR3 is TGTGCCAGCAGTGATCCCGGGACAGGCATGAACACTGAAGCTTTCTTT. V gene TRBV6-1 combines with J gene TRBJ1-1; 8 nucleotides align to TRBD1. CDR3 length: 16 amino acids. Trimming cost V 3 bases and J 0 bases; bases outside gene matches: 6. Germline values: CDR1 MNHNS, CDR2 SASEGT.

This clone was detected many times. The chain carries TRBV6-4 and TRBJ2-5, with D possibly matching TRBD1 (6 bases). CDR1 is MRHNA and CDR2 is SNTAGT in the germline V gene. This CDR3 comprises 13 residues. Trimming cost V 6 bases and J 3 bases, with 11 bases left between them. The chain's CDR3 is CASSRQVEETQYF. In DNA form, the CDR3 reads TGTGCCAGCAGCCGACAGGTGGAAGAGACCCAGTACTTC.

The chain uses TRBV19 and TRBJ2-1; D is perhaps TRBD2 (6 bases). From germline, CDR1 is LNHDA and CDR2 SQIVND (reference sequence). The V end lost 2 bases, the J end lost 8 bases, and 16 bases lay between the germline ends. The CDR3 is 15 amino acids. Here the CDR3 reads CASSIWEVGPDEQFF. The CDR3 nucleotides read TGTGCCAGTAGTATATGGGAGGTGGGACCGGATGAGCAGTTCTTC.